This T cell receptor (beta chain) was captured by sequencing in a study of identical twins. Notes on this clonotype: Its specificity is not known.

Donors uniformly comprised healthy Caucasians. TCRdb ran MiXCR on the 5' RACE reads and lists one entry per CDR3 protein. Among some 660,000 distinct CDR3 sequences listed, over 8.5% were seen once. CDR1 SGHTA and CDR2 FQGNSA come from the germline V gene. V shed 2 bases, J shed 3 bases, and the junction held 12 bases outside the gene matches. The CDR3 has 17 residues. Study conclusions and caveats: Twins showed weaker excess sharing in their beta out-of-frame sequences. The models gave estimates that fell short of the out-of-frame TCR alpha sharing seen in monozygotic twins. There were fewer insertions in abundant cord blood beta clonotypes, but memory repertoires showed no such pattern.

The same data also contributed to another study, on yellow fever vaccine responses in identical twins.

Sequences were obtained from PBMCs. J is TRBJ2-7 and V is TRBV7-2, with TRBD1 identical over 8 bases. This receptor was obtained from a woman in her late teens or twenties in good health. The CDR3 loop reads CASSLSSGTGIIYEQYF. The CDR3 DNA reads as TGTGCCAGCAGCTTAAGCTCCGGGACAGGTATTATCTACGAGCAGTACTTC.